A selection of T cell receptor beta chains follows, all from one sample in a study of blood T cell repertoires in COVID-19. Sequenced by immunoSEQ multiplex PCR; TCRdb stores in-frame clones only, minus some. The sample holds some 160,000 clones, approximately 79% seen once. Sequenced sample: PBMCs or T cells enriched from blood (not recorded which). The receptors shown here come from a woman in her sixties or seventies in a cohort exposed to, infected with or recovered from COVID-19 (not recorded which). Each CDR3 is given with its conserved first and last residue. Each record gives: V gene, CDR3 protein.

TRBV5-5	CASSLAAAGHYEQYF
TRBV7-9	CASSLAVGRRTDTQYF
TRBV19	CASTPGTAPNEKLFF
TRBV6-5	CASRGTSGPYEQYF
TRBV19	CASSINSGVGNQPQHF
TRBV7-9	CASSLLAGETQYF
TRBV5-1	CASSLALAGGLETQYF
TRBV5-4	CASSSSLGTAYNSPLHF
TRBV12-3/TRBV12-4	CASSSGLRETQYF
TRBV5-8	CASSFTGGQGNSPLHF
TRBV6-5	CASSSGKLYSPLHF
TRBV30	CASSLAGGSGEKLFF
TRBV4-2	CASSPYPGQGTEAFF
TRBV3-1/TRBV3-2	CASSHLAGEETQYF
TRBV4-2	CASSQDGTSGNIQYF
TRBV7-9	CASSLQYNEQFF
TRBV11-3	CASSPEDRAETQYF
TRBV18	CASSPQGARSNQPQHF
TRBV6-5	CASSRTGYHQPQHF
TRBV12-3/TRBV12-4	CASKWGANYGYTF
TRBV24-1	CATSDHTSTGGIYGYTF
TRBV5-8	CASAQGQGDQPQHF
TRBV7-2	CASSLIQRSNEQFF
TRBV19	CASSQRSNQPQHF
TRBV9	CASSVGEMGTGQYF
TRBV5-1	CASSLTTSGSTDTQYF
TRBV19	CASSYPSGSSGNTIYF
TRBV28	CASSQAPGRQGGEKLFF